The clone carrying this T cell receptor (beta chain) has more than one count but fewer than ten. No antigen is known for it. This record comes from a study of spatial heterogeneity in lung cancer. Findings and caveats of the study: Ubiquitous expanded tumor TCRs showed up in blood more at resection than follow-up.

Time point: sample taken at primary tumor resection. Tumor, nontumor lung or frozen PBMC supplied whole RNA that was sequenced unsorted. Every individual TCR cDNA molecule carried its own unique molecular identifier, which allowed correction of PCR and sequencing errors. A single record per CDR3 protein comes from TCRdb applying MiXCR to the 5' RACE reads. The table records 12,000 to 15,000 distinct CDR3 sequences, 7.5% to 10% of them present only once. Sample: PBMCs, taken at surgery. The origin of this receptor is a female donor with early-stage non-small cell lung cancer.

CDR3 sequence (DNA): TGTGCCAGCCGGCGGTTAGAGACCCAGTACTTC. This sequence encodes CASRRLETQYF. V gene TRBV11-2 combines with J gene TRBJ2-5; D ambiguous. Germline assignment: CDR1 SGHAT and CDR2 FQNNGV. Trimming cost V 8 bases and J 4 bases, with 8 bases left between them. There are 11 residues in the CDR3.